The clone carrying this T cell receptor (beta chain) was recorded at least ten times. The target antigen is unknown. This specimen comes from a study of T cells in Graves' hyperthyroidism and ophthalmopathy. The study, taken as a whole, reports: Blood also showed most of the thyroid clonotypes that were expanded above 0.001.

The CDR3 totals 14 residues. V lost 0 bases to trimming and J lost 8 bases, with 14 bases between them. From germline, CDR1 is SGHRS and CDR2 YFSETQ. The TCR beta CDR3 regions underwent amplification using RNA transcripts as the source. Initially, a first-round RT-PCR of the TCR CDR3 employed the HTBI primer set. One entry per CDR3 protein, called by TCRdb with MiXCR from the multiplex PCR reads. Among 90,000 to 120,000 distinct CDR3 sequences listed, roughly 15% were seen once. The V call is TRBV5-1, the J call TRBJ1-2; the D is unclear. Material: blood. This sequence was found in a woman aged 45 to 65 with Graves' hyperthyroidism. This chain's CDR3 is CASSLGAGVGGYTF. The CDR3, as DNA: TGCGCCAGCAGCTTGGGCGCTGGGGTCGGGGGCTACACCTTC.